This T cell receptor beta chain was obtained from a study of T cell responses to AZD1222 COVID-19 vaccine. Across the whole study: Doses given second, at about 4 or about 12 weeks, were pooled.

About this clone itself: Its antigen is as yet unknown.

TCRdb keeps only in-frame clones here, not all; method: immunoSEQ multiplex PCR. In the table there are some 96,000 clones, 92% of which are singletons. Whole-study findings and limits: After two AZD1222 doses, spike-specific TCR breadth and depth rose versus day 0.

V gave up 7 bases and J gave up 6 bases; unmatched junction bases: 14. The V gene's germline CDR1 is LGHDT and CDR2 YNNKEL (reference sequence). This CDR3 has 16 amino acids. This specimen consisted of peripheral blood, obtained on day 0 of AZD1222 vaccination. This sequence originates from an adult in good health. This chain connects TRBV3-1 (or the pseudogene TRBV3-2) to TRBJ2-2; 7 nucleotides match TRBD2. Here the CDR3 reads CASTHSGAGEAGELFF. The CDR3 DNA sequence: TGTGCCAGCACCCACTCCGGGGCGGGAGAGGCCGGGGAGCTGTTTTTT.